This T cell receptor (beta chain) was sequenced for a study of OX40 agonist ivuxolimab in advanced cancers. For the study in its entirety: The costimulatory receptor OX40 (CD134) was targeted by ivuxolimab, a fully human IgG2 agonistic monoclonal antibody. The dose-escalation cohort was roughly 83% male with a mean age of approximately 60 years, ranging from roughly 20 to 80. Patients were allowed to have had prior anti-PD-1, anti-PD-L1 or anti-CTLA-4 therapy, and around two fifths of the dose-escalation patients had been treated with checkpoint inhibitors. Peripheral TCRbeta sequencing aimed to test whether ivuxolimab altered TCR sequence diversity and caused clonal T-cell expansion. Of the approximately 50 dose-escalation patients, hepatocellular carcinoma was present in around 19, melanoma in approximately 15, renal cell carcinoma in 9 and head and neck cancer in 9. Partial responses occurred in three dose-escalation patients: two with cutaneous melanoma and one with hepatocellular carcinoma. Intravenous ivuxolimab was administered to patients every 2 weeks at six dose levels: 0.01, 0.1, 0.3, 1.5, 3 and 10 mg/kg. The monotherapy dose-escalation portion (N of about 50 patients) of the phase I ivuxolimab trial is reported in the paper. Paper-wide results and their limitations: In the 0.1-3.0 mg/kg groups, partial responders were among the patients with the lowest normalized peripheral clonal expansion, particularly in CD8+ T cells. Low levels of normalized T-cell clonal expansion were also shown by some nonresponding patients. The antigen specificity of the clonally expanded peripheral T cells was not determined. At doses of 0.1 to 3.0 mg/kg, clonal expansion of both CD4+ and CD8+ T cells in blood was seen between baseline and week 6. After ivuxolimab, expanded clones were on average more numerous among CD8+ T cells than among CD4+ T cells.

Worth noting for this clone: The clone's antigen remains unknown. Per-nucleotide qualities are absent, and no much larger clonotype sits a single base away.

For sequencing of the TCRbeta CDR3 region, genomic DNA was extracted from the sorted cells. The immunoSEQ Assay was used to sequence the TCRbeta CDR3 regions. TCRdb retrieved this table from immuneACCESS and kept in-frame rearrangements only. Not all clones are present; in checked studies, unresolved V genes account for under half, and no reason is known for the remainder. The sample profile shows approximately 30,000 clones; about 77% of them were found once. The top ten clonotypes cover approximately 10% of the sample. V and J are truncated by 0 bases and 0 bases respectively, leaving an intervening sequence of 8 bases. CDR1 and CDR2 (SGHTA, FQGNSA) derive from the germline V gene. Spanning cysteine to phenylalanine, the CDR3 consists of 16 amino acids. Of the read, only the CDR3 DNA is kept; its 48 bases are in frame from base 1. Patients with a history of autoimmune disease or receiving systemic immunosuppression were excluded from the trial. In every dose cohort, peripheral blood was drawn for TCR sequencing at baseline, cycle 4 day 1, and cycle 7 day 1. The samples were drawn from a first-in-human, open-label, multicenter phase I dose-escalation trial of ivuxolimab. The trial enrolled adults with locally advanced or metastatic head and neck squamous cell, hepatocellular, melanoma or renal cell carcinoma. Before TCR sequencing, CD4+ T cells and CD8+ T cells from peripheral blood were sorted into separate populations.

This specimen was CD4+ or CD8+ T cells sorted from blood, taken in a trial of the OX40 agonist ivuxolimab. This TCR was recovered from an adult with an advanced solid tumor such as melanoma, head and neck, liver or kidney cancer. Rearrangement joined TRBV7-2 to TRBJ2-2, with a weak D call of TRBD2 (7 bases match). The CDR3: CASSLAGGPNTGELFF. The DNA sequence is TGTGCCAGCAGCTTAGCGGGGGGGCCGAACACCGGGGAGCTGTTTTTT.